Listed below are T cell receptor beta chains from one sample, sequenced in a study of technical replicates of blood from a few donors. Clones were read by immunoSEQ multiplex PCR, and TCRdb kept only the in-frame ones, dropping some. The sample contains about 100,000 clones, around 93% of which appear only once. The material sequenced was T cells isolated from PBMCs. These receptor sequences come from a human donor in good health. Each CDR3 is given with its conserved first and last residue. A D gene is named only where the DNA matches it firmly. Not all rows give a size; the values are once, few, many and, for expanded clones, a class.

TRBV5-1	TRBJ1-2	-	-	CASSLGPGNYGYTF	TGCGCCAGCAGCTTGGGGCCAGGTAACTATGGCTACACCTTC
TRBV11-3	TRBJ2-7	-	TRBD1	CASSPLTGIQIYEQYF	TGTGCCAGCAGCCCATTGACAGGGATACAAATCTACGAGCAGTACTTC
TRBV5-1	TRBJ2-7	-	TRBD2	CASSIGLAGAKYEQYF	TGCGCCAGCAGCATAGGACTAGCTGGGGCAAAGTACGAGCAGTACTTC
TRBV4-1	TRBJ2-7	-	-	CASSQGLTVLYEQYF	TGCGCCAGCAGCCAAGGCCTGACAGTACTCTACGAGCAGTACTTC
TRBV6-5	TRBJ2-7	once	-	CASSSFIGNTYEQYF	TGTGCCAGCAGTTCTTTCATCGGTAATACCTACGAGCAGTACTTC
TRBV11-3	TRBJ1-1	-	-	CASSLAGGTEAFF	TGTGCCAGCAGCTTAGCAGGAGGCACTGAAGCTTTCTTT
TRBV7-6	TRBJ1-3	once	-	CASSLGRGVGNTIYF	TGTGCCAGCAGCTTAGGTCGGGGAGTTGGAAACACCATATATTTT
TRBV6-5	TRBJ1-1	-	TRBD1	CASSSLQGVNTEAFF	TGTGCCAGCAGTTCCCTTCAGGGGGTGAACACTGAAGCTTTCTTT
TRBV9	TRBJ2-1	-	-	CASSAGTSYNEQFF	TGTGCCAGCAGCGCCGGGACTTCCTACAATGAGCAGTTCTTC
TRBV10-2	TRBJ2-7	-	TRBD2	CASKGAGAYEQYF	TGCGCCAGCAAAGGGGCGGGAGCCTACGAGCAGTACTTC
TRBV6-5	TRBJ1-1	-	-	CASSYGGENTEAFF	TGTGCCAGCAGTTACGGCGGGGAGAACACTGAAGCTTTCTTT
TRBV5-5	TRBJ1-1	once	-	CASSLKGGNTEAFF	TGTGCCAGCAGCTTGAAAGGCGGGAACACTGAAGCTTTCTTT
TRBV5-6	TRBJ1-5	-	-	CASSRTRDQPQHF	TGTGCCAGCAGCCGGACACGTGATCAGCCCCAGCATTTT
TRBV9	TRBJ2-5	-	TRBD2	CASTEGLAGGKETQYF	TGTGCCAGCACCGAGGGACTAGCGGGAGGTAAAGAGACCCAGTACTTC
TRBV21-1	TRBJ2-7	-	-	CASLHSGGREYEGSDSDEQYF	TGTGCCAGCTTACACAGCGGGGGGAGGGAGTATGAGGGATCGGATAGCGACGAGCAGTACTTC
TRBV2	TRBJ2-7	-	-	CASRTTGSSYEQYF	TGTGCCAGCAGGACGACTGGGAGCTCCTACGAGCAGTACTTC
TRBV20-1	TRBJ2-7	-	-	CSASLIYEQYF	TGCAGTGCTAGTTTAATATACGAGCAGTACTTC
TRBV6-1	TRBJ1-1	few	TRBD1	CASSESWDSPEAFF	TGTGCCAGCAGTGAGAGCTGGGACAGTCCTGAAGCTTTCTTT
TRBV21-1	TRBJ2-7	-	-	CASSKIPPPSGQYF	TGTGCCAGCAGCAAAATACCGCCCCCCAGTGGGCAGTACTTC
TRBV13	TRBJ2-7	once	-	CASSLRLVPYEQYF	TGTGCCAGCAGCTTAAGACTCGTACCCTACGAGCAGTACTTC
TRBV4-1	TRBJ2-7	-	TRBD2	CASSPQGLAGREQYF	TGCGCCAGCAGCCCCCAGGGACTAGCGGGACGCGAGCAGTACTTC
TRBV7-2	TRBJ2-2	-	-	CASSLGSGTGELFF	TGTGCCAGCAGCCTAGGATCGGGCACCGGGGAGCTGTTTTTT
TRBV9	TRBJ1-1	-	-	CASSAEMGRNTEAFF	TGTGCCAGCAGCGCCGAGATGGGCAGGAACACTGAAGCTTTCTTT
TRBV9	TRBJ2-7	-	TRBD1	CASSAGTGDTYEQYF	TGTGCCAGCAGCGCCGGGACAGGGGACACCTACGAGCAGTACTTC
TRBV5-8	TRBJ2-2	-	-	CASSLSSNTGELFF	TGTGCCAGCAGCTTGTCATCGAACACCGGGGAGCTGTTTTTT
TRBV4-2	TRBJ2-7	-	TRBD2	CASSQREFDEQYF	TGTGCCAGCAGCCAGCGGGAGTTCGACGAGCAGTACTTC
TRBV19	TRBJ1-2	-	TRBD1	CASSPGQGYYYGYTF	TGTGCCAGTAGTCCAGGACAGGGCTATTACTATGGCTACACCTTC
TRBV2	TRBJ1-1	few	-	CAARQEWGTEAFF	TGTGCCGCCAGACAGGAATGGGGCACTGAAGCTTTCTTT
TRBV18	TRBJ2-1	once	TRBD1	CASQPSGTGYNEQFF	TGTGCCAGCCAACCTAGTGGGACAGGATACAATGAGCAGTTCTTC
TRBV28	TRBJ2-1	-	TRBD2	CASSKGLADNEQFF	TGTGCCAGCAGTAAGGGGCTAGCGGACAATGAGCAGTTCTTC
TRBV29-1	TRBJ2-5	-	TRBD1	CSVERTGYGYQETQYF	TGCAGCGTTGAACGGACAGGGTATGGGTACCAAGAGACCCAGTACTTC
TRBV28	TRBJ1-5	once	TRBD1	CASSLPDRGQPQHF	TGTGCCAGCAGTTTACCGGACAGGGGTCAGCCCCAGCATTTT
TRBV19	TRBJ1-1	once	-	CASIGDSLMGTEAFF	TGTGCCAGTATCGGAGACAGTCTAATGGGCACTGAAGCTTTCTTT
TRBV6-6	TRBJ2-5	-	TRBD2	CASTGFSGGNQETQYF	TGTGCCAGCACAGGATTTAGCGGGGGTAACCAAGAGACCCAGTACTTC
TRBV6-6	TRBJ2-1	-	TRBD2	CASSLGREGRNEQFF	TGTGCCAGCAGCCTAGGGCGGGAGGGCCGGAATGAGCAGTTCTTC
TRBV7-3	TRBJ2-3	-	TRBD2	CASSRTSTYGTDTQYF	TGTGCCAGCAGCCGGACTAGCACGTACGGCACAGATACGCAGTATTTT
TRBV6-1	TRBJ1-2	-	TRBD1	CASSSDRDRDYGYTF	TGTGCCAGCAGCAGCGACCGGGACAGAGACTATGGCTACACCTTC
TRBV28	TRBJ2-3	few	TRBD2	CASSLGLAQQYF	TGTGCCAGCAGTTTAGGACTAGCTCAGCAGTATTTT
TRBV7-2	TRBJ2-4	-	TRBD1	CASSLAQGAGKNIQYF	TGTGCCAGCAGCTTAGCCCAGGGGGCGGGCAAAAACATTCAGTACTTC
TRBV11-3	TRBJ2-7	-	-	CASSLAVWTIVSDEQYF	TGTGCCAGCAGCTTAGCGGTCTGGACTATTGTTAGTGACGAGCAGTACTTC
TRBV27	TRBJ2-7	-	TRBD2	CASSLPGLAVYEQYF	TGTGCCAGCAGCTTGCCGGGACTAGCGGTCTACGAGCAGTACTTC
TRBV5-6	TRBJ1-3	-	TRBD1	CASSFSGQGSSGNTIYF	TGTGCCAGCAGCTTTTCCGGACAGGGAAGCTCTGGAAACACCATATATTTT
TRBV15	TRBJ2-1	-	-	CATSREAGTYNEQFF	TGTGCCACCAGCAGAGAGGCAGGTACCTACAATGAGCAGTTCTTC
TRBV7-9	TRBJ2-3	-	TRBD1	CASSLRRDRGEDTQYF	TGTGCCAGCAGCTTGCGCCGGGACAGGGGGGAAGATACGCAGTATTTT
TRBV7-8	TRBJ2-5	once	TRBD2	CASSLARTSGMETQYF	TGTGCCAGCAGCTTAGCCAGGACTAGCGGGATGGAGACCCAGTACTTC